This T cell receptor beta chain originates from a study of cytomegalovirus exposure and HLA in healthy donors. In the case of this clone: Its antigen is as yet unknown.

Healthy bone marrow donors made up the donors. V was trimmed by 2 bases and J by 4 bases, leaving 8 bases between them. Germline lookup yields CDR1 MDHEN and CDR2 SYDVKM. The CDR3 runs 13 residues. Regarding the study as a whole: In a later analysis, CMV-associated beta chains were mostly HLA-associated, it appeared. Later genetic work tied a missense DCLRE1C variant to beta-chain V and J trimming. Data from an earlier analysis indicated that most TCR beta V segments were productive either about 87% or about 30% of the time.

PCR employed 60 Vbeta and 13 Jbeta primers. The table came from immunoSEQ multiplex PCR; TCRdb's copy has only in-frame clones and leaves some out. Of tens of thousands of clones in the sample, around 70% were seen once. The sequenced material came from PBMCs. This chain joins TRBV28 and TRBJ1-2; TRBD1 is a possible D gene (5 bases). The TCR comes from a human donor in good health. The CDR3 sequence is CASSLVGGYGYTF. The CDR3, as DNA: TGTGCCAGCAGTTTAGTGGGGGGCTATGGCTACACCTTC.